Below, 13 T cell receptor beta chains from the same sample are listed, as sequenced in a study of blood T cell repertoires in COVID-19. Generated by immunoSEQ multiplex PCR, the TCRdb table keeps only in-frame clones and is missing some. This sample carries roughly 16,000 clones, 81% of them seen once, and the ten largest clones take around 8.1%. Sequencing was performed on peripheral blood. The source of these receptors is a man aged 55 to 70 with acute or convalescent COVID-19.

The chain combines TRBV4-1 with TRBJ1-2, with 10 bases lining up with TRBD1. Germline V gene sequence: CDR1 MGHRA, CDR2 YSYEKL. Unmatched junction bases numbered 17, after V lost 1 base and J lost 6 bases. This CDR3 comprises 19 residues. CDR3 sequence: CASSQVPLPRDRGWDGYTF. CDR3 coding DNA: TGCGCCAGCAGCCAAGTCCCCCTCCCCCGGGACAGGGGATGGGATGGCTACACCTTC.

The chain combines TRBV7-9 with TRBJ2-2; 9 positions match TRBD1. CDR1 SEHNR and CDR2 FQNEAQ come from the germline V gene (reference sequence). CDR3 length: 17 residues. With V trimmed by 0 bases and J by 1 base, 3 bases remained unmatched. The CDR3: CASSLAWGQGNTGELFF. CDR3 in DNA: TGTGCCAGCAGCTTAGCTTGGGGACAGGGGAACACCGGGGAGCTGTTTTTT.

This chain joins TRBV7-8 and TRBJ2-7, with 8 positions matching TRBD1. Trimming took 3 bases from V and 3 from J; bases not matched to a gene: 7. The germline CDR1 and CDR2 sequences are SGHVS and FQNEAQ. This CDR3 is 15 amino acids long. The CDR3, as DNA: TGTGCCAGCAGCTTCGGGACAGGTAATTTCTACGAGCAGTACTTC. It encodes CASSFGTGNFYEQYF.

The rearrangement joins TRBV5-6 to TRBJ2-2; D may be TRBD1 (5 bases). Trimming removed 1 base from V and 2 bases from J, with 9 bases in between. Germline lookup yields CDR1 SGHDT and CDR2 YYEEEE. CDR3 size: 15 residues. CDR3 in amino acids: CASSLSGANTGELFF. The CDR3 DNA is TGTGCCAGCAGCTTGAGTGGGGCTAACACCGGGGAGCTGTTTTTT.

The sample holds one count of this clone. The chain has TRBV18 and TRBJ1-2; 10 positions match TRBD1. In germline, CDR1 is KGHSH, CDR2 LQKENI. There are 13 residues in the CDR3. Unmatched junction bases numbered 4, after V lost 7 bases and J lost 5 bases. This CDR3 reads CASLPGQGYGYTF. The CDR3 DNA reads TGTGCCAGCTTACCGGGACAGGGGTATGGCTACACCTTC. The full variable domain, rest sourced from reference TRBV18 and TRBJ1-2, is NAGVMQNPRHLVRRRGQEARLRCSPMKGHSHVYWYRQLPEEGLKFMVYLQKENIIDESGMPKERFSAEFPKEGPSILRIQQVVRGDSAAYFCASLPGQGYGYTFGSGTRLTVV.

The CDR3 DNA reads TGTGCCAGCAGTTACACCGGGACAGCAGACTACGAGCAGTACTTC. Its protein is CASSYTGTADYEQYF. The chain combines TRBV6-2 or TRBV6-3 with TRBJ2-7; 7 bases line up with TRBD1. Germline CDR1 MNHEY, CDR2 SVGEGT. CDR3 length equals 15 residues. Trimming removed 2 bases from V and 3 bases from J; junction bases left unmatched: 7.

V gene TRBV5-5 combines with J gene TRBJ2-5; 7 nucleotides line up with TRBD2. Trimming took 4 bases from V and 5 from J; bases not matched to a gene: 14. Germline V CDR1 and CDR2: SGHKS, YYEKEE (reference sequence). The CDR3 length is 16 residues. The CDR3 here is CASSQKDPREGETQYF. The CDR3 DNA reads TGTGCCAGCAGCCAAAAGGACCCCAGGGAGGGGGAGACCCAGTACTTC.

V and J are TRBV7-3 and TRBJ2-7; TRBD1 matches 9 bases. Per germline, CDR1 SGHTA and CDR2 FQGTGA. The CDR3 runs 13 residues. V shed 5 bases, J shed 5 bases, and the junction held 4 bases outside the gene matches. The CDR3, as DNA: TGTGCCAGCAGCCTGGACAGGGGCCACGAGCAGTACTTC. This encodes CASSLDRGHEQYF.

The V call is TRBV7-9, the J call TRBJ1-2; D gene unclear. The CDR3 covers 13 residues. Between the trimmed V and J ends, which lost 1 base and 6 bases, there was a span of 9 bases. The V gene's germline CDR1 is SEHNR and CDR2 FQNEAQ (reference sequence). The CDR3 sequence is CASSLEPNHGYTF. The CDR3 coding sequence is TGTGCCAGCAGCTTAGAGCCCAATCATGGCTACACCTTC.

The chain carries TRBV12-2 and TRBJ2-1; the table's D call of TRBD2 was not tested on the DNA. TRBV12-2 is labeled a pseudogene. The CDR3 consists of 18 residues. This chain's CDR3 is CASRILIAGLSSYNEQFF. The CDR3 bases are TGTGCAAGTCGCATCCTAATAGCGGGGCTGAGCTCCTACAATGAGCAGTTCTTC.

This clone came up once. DNA of the CDR3: TGTGCCAGTAGTATAGGGGGAGAGTTACTTTCACCCCTCCACTTT. Its protein product is CASSIGGELLSPLHF. This chain links TRBV19 with TRBJ1-6; D is uncertain. This CDR3 is 15 amino acids long. Trimming removed 1 base from V and 9 bases from J, with 13 bases in between. Germline V gene data show CDR1 as LNHDA and CDR2 as SQIVND (reference sequence).

The V and J genes are TRBV6-5 and TRBJ2-7; TRBD1 agrees at 7 bases. Germline CDR1 reads MNHEY; CDR2 reads SVGAGI. The J segment lost 5 bases and the V segment lost 2 bases, leaving 9 bases of the junction unmatched. This CDR3 is 15 amino acids long. CDR3 sequence: CASSYIGQGVDEQYF. CDR3 nucleotides: TGTGCCAGCAGTTACATCGGCCAGGGGGTCGACGAGCAGTACTTC.

The chain is built from TRBV27 and TRBJ2-7; D is uncertain. Trimming pared 0 bases from V and 3 bases from J, leaving 6 bases between. The V gene's germline CDR1 is MNHEY and CDR2 SMNVEV (reference sequence). There are 13 residues in the CDR3. CDR3 bases: TGTGCCAGCAGTTTATCACTTCGCTACGAGCAGTACTTC. Translated: CASSLSLRYEQYF.